These T cell receptor beta chains were read from a single sample in a study of T cell repertoires in cytomegalovirus infection. TCRdb reprocessed the reads with MiXCR, giving one entry per CDR3 protein. The table includes 200,000 or so distinct CDR3 sequences, approximately 40% detected once. These receptors' antigens are unknown. The sequencing here drew on CD8+ T cells from cultured PBMCs, taken from culture after CMV antigen stimulation. The source of these receptors is a human donor in good health (CMV status not recorded). Some clones in this sample may be carry-over from other donors' samples. CDR3s include the opening cysteine and the closing phenylalanine or tryptophan. D genes are given only for firm matches. Part of the rows lack a size; the others show once, few, many or a class for expanded clones.

TRBJ2-1 TRBV7-9 few - CASSLVVTGYDEQFF TGTGCCAGCAGCTTGGTGGTAACAGGGTACGATGAGCAGTTCTTC
TRBJ2-1 TRBV7-6 few - CASSLDFEGNEQFF TGTGCCAGCAGCTTAGATTTCGAGGGAAATGAGCAGTTCTTC
TRBJ2-3 TRBV14 - TRBD2 CASSQGTSGSWGTQYF TGTGCCAGCAGCCAAGGGACTAGCGGGAGTTGGGGTACGCAGTATTTT
TRBJ1-2 TRBV11-2 few - CASSLDKTGGILSDLYGYTF TGTGCCAGCAGCTTAGATAAGACGGGTGGTATCCTGTCGGATCTCTATGGCTACACCTTC
TRBJ2-6 TRBV7-9 few TRBD1 CASSSTWTGETGANVLTF TGTGCCAGCAGCTCCACCTGGACAGGAGAGACTGGGGCCAACGTCCTGACTTTC
TRBJ2-5 TRBV7-6 few - CASSVWGVQETQYF TGTGCCAGCAGCGTTTGGGGGGTCCAAGAGACCCAGTACTTC
TRBJ1-3 TRBV29-1 - - CSGGTPGNTIYF TGCAGCGGCGGGACACCGGGAAACACCATATATTTT
TRBJ2-4 TRBV10-3 - - CAISEGTAKNIQYF TGTGCCATCAGTGAAGGGACAGCCAAAAACATTCAGTACTTC
TRBJ2-5 TRBV7-8 few - CASSLALGGDSGLFQETQYF TGTGCCAGCAGCTTAGCACTCGGGGGCGACAGCGGACTTTTCCAAGAGACCCAGTACTTC
TRBJ2-3 TRBV28 few - CASRGRGSQDTQYF TGTGCCAGCAGGGGCCGCGGGTCTCAAGATACGCAGTATTTT
TRBJ1-5 TRBV20-1 - - CSGNTRSGINQPQHF TGCAGTGGGAATACCAGGTCAGGGATCAATCAGCCCCAGCATTTT